The rows below give T cell receptor beta chains drawn from one sample of a study of regulatory T cells in long-lasting Graves disease. TCRdb reanalysed the multiplex PCR reads using MiXCR and keeps one entry per CDR3 protein. The sample has under 300,000 distinct CDR3 sequences; under 20% are singletons. This same sample was also part of a study on T cells in Graves' hyperthyroidism and ophthalmopathy.

Here the sequenced sample was peripheral blood mononuclear cells (PBMCs), taken at new diagnosis, from a patient treated with antithyroid drugs. The receptors stem from a woman in her 30s with Graves disease. Each CDR3 is given with its conserved first and last residue. D genes are given only for firm matches. The listing skips clone size in some rows; elsewhere it reads once, few, many or a size class.

CDR3 protein,CDR3 DNA,clone size,J gene,D gene,V gene
CATSRGGHEQFF,TGTGCCACCAGCAGAGGTGGACATGAGCAGTTCTTC,many,TRBJ2-1,.,TRBV15
CASSEGGNTIYF,TGTGCCAGCAGCGAAGGAGGAAACACCATATATTTT,few,TRBJ1-3,.,TRBV9
CASGEAGGPNNEQFF,TGTGCCAGCGGGGAGGCAGGGGGCCCCAACAATGAGCAGTTCTTC,.,TRBJ2-1,TRBD1,TRBV6-2/TRBV6-3
CASRPHQAINEKLFF,TGCGCCAGCAGACCTCATCAGGCCATTAATGAAAAACTGTTTTTT,many,TRBJ1-4,.,TRBV4-1
CASTIRGDKGDEQYF,TGTGCCAGCACCATACGGGGGGACAAGGGCGACGAGCAGTACTTC,many,TRBJ2-7,.,TRBV6-1
CASSRGLLLNEQFF,TGTGCCAGCAGCCGGGGACTTTTACTAAATGAGCAGTTCTTC,many,TRBJ2-1,.,TRBV5-6
CASSNDLRAPEAFF,TGTGCCAGCAGCAACGACCTCAGGGCCCCTGAAGCTTTCTTT,many,TRBJ1-1,.,TRBV5-6
CASSLERGINSPLHF,TGTGCCAGCAGCTTAGAGCGGGGCATTAATTCACCCCTCCACTTT,many,TRBJ1-6,.,TRBV7-6
CASISSLGYGYTF,TGTGCCAGCATCTCGAGTTTAGGCTATGGCTACACCTTC,many,TRBJ1-2,.,TRBV6-1
CASSPITGPSNQPQHF,TGTGCCAGCAGCCCCATCACAGGGCCAAGCAATCAGCCCCAGCATTTT,many,TRBJ1-5,.,TRBV11-2
CASNLGRMQETQYF,TGTGCCAGCAACTTAGGGCGGATGCAAGAGACCCAGTACTTC,.,TRBJ2-5,.,TRBV7-2
CASSLDHNTGELFF,TGTGCCAGCAGCTTAGATCACAACACCGGGGAGCTGTTTTTT,.,TRBJ2-2,.,TRBV11-2
CASSRSTGGSMGREQYF,TGTGCCAGCAGCCGTTCGACAGGGGGAAGTATGGGTCGCGAGCAGTACTTC,.,TRBJ2-7,TRBD1,TRBV14
CASSYTPSYEQYF,TGTGCCAGCAGTTACACACCCTCCTACGAGCAGTACTTC,many,TRBJ2-7,.,TRBV27
CASSFPGPGGETQYF,TGTGCCAGCAGTTTTCCGGGACCCGGGGGAGAGACCCAGTACTTC,few,TRBJ2-5,.,TRBV6-2/TRBV6-3
CASSLVLLDTQYF,TGTGCCAGCAGCTTAGTTCTATTAGATACGCAGTATTTT,.,TRBJ2-3,.,TRBV7-2
CASMRSQGLATQYF,TGTGCCAGCATGAGGTCACAGGGCCTAGCGACCCAGTACTTC,many,TRBJ2-5,.,TRBV6-1
CASSLEDRWRNSPLHF,TGCGCCAGCAGCTTGGAGGACCGGTGGCGGAATTCACCCCTCCACTTT,many,TRBJ1-6,.,TRBV5-5
CASSVANQGGYTF,TGTGCCAGCAGCGTAGCGAACCAAGGCGGCTACACCTTC,many,TRBJ1-2,.,TRBV9
CATSRGGLDTGELLF,TGTGCCACCAGCAGAGGGGGGCTGGACACCGGGGAGCTGCTTTTT,.,TRBJ2-2,.,TRBV15
CSARDRGLYGNTIYF,TGCAGTGCTAGGGACAGGGGGCTTTATGGAAACACCATATATTTT,many,TRBJ1-3,TRBD1,TRBV20-1
CASSTSTVHNEKLFF,TGTGCCAGCAGCACCAGTACCGTACACAATGAAAAACTGTTTTTT,many,TRBJ1-4,.,TRBV7-9
CASSPGDGGRAPLHF,TGTGCCAGCTCACCAGGGGACGGGGGTAGGGCACCCCTCCACTTT,many,TRBJ1-6,.,TRBV18
CASSSQLADSPLHF,TGTGCCAGCAGTTCCCAACTTGCGGATTCACCCCTCCACTTT,.,TRBJ1-6,.,TRBV6-5
CASSVGGTEAFF,TGTGCCAGCAGTGTTGGAGGGACTGAAGCTTTCTTT,many,TRBJ1-1,.,TRBV6-1
CASRAEEKTGELFF,TGTGCCAGTAGGGCCGAGGAAAAAACCGGGGAGCTGTTTTTT,.,TRBJ2-2,.,TRBV19
CASSINRGPDGYTF,TGTGCCAGCAGCATAAACAGGGGGCCGGATGGCTACACCTTC,many,TRBJ1-2,TRBD1,TRBV7-9
CASRLTTALDQPQHF,TGTGCCAGCAGATTAACGACAGCCCTCGATCAGCCCCAGCATTTT,many,TRBJ1-5,.,TRBV6-1
CASSQDKLAGGVSYNEQFF,TGCGCCAGCAGCCAAGATAAGCTAGCGGGGGGGGTTTCCTACAATGAGCAGTTCTTC,.,TRBJ2-1,TRBD2,TRBV4-1
CSARDRQGNTEAFF,TGCAGTGCTAGAGATCGACAGGGGAACACTGAAGCTTTCTTT,many,TRBJ1-1,TRBD1,TRBV20-1
CASSYPGQGAFEQFF,TGTGCCAGCAGCTACCCGGGACAGGGGGCGTTTGAGCAGTTCTTC,.,TRBJ2-1,TRBD1,TRBV5-4
CASSYSFSQPQHF,TGTGCCAGCAGTTACTCGTTTTCTCAGCCCCAGCATTTT,many,TRBJ1-5,.,TRBV6-5
CASSLEYGGGELFF,TGTGCCAGCAGCTTAGAGTACGGTGGCGGGGAGCTGTTTTTT,many,TRBJ2-2,.,TRBV11-2
CASSNTGQGTGELFF,TGCGCCAGCAGCAATACCGGGCAAGGTACCGGGGAGCTGTTTTTT,many,TRBJ2-2,.,TRBV4-1
CASSRLVSGAEGPYGYTF,TGCGCCAGCAGCCGACTGGTTAGCGGGGCCGAGGGCCCCTATGGCTACACCTTC,many,TRBJ1-2,.,TRBV4-1
CSARPNVYEQYF,TGCAGTGCTAGACCCAACGTCTACGAGCAGTACTTC,many,TRBJ2-7,.,TRBV20-1
CASSLGGMNKPEAFF,TGTGCCAGCAGCTTAGGGGGGATGAACAAGCCTGAAGCTTTCTTT,many,TRBJ1-1,.,TRBV7-2